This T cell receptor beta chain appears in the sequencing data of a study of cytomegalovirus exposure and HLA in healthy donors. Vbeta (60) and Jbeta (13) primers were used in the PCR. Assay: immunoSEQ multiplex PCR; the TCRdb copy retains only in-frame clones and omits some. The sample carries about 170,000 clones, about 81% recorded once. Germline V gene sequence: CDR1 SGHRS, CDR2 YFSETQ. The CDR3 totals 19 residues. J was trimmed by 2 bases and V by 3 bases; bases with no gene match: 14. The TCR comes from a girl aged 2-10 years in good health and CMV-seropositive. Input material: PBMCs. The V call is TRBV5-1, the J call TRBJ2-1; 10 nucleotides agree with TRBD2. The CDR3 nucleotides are TGCGCCAGCAGCTCCCCCTGGGGTAGCGGGAGGAGCACCTACAATGAGCAGTTCTTC. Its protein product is CASSSPWGSGRSTYNEQFF. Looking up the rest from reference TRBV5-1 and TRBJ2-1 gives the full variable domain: KAGVTQTPRYLIKTRGQQVTLSCSPISGHRSVSWYQQTPGQGLQFLFEYFSETQRNKGNFPGRFSGRQFSNSRSEMNVSTLELGDSALYLCASSSPWGSGRSTYNEQFFGPGTRLTVL.